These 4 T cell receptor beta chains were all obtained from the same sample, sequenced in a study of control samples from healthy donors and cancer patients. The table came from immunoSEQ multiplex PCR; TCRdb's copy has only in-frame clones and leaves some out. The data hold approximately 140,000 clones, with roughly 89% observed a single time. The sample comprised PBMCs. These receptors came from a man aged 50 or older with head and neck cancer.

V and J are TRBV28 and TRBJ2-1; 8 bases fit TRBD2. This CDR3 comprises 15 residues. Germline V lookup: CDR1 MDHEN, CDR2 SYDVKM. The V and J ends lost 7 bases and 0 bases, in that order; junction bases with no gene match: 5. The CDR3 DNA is TGTGCCAGCACCCCGGGGGGGAGCTCCTACAATGAGCAGTTCTTC. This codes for CASTPGGSSYNEQFF.

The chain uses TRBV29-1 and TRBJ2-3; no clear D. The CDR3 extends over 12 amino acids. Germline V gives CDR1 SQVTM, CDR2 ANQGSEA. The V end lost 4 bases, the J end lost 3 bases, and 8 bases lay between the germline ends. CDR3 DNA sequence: TGCAGCGTTGTTTCGAAAACAGATACGCAGTATTTT. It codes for CSVVSKTDTQYF.

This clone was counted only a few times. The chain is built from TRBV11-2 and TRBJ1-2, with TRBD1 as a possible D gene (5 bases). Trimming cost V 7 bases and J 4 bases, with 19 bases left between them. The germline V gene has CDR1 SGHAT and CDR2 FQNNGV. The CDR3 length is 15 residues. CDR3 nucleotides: TGTGCCAGCACCACCTTCGGGGCAGGCTCCTATGGCTACACCTTC. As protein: CASTTFGAGSYGYTF.

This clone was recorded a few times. In DNA, the CDR3 is TGTGCCAGTTTACCCGGGGGCGCGGGGACCAATGAGCAGTTCTTC. Protein: CASLPGGAGTNEQFF. The gene calls are TRBV19 and TRBJ2-1; either TRBD1 or TRBD2 may fit D (6 bases each). Per the germline V gene, CDR1 is LNHDA and CDR2 is SQIVND (reference sequence). This CDR3 contains 15 residues. The germline V and J ends were trimmed by 8 bases and 6 bases, with 20 bases remaining between them.